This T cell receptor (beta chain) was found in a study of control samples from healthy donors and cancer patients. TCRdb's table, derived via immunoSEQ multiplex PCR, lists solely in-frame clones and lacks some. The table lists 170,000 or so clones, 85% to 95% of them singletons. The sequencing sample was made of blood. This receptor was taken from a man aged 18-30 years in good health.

The CDR3 loop reads CASSLSRGNQPQHF. The CDR3 nucleotides read TGTGCCAGCAGTTTATCGAGGGGGAATCAGCCCCAGCATTTT. This chain joins TRBV27 and TRBJ1-5; D possibly corresponds to TRBD1 (6 bases). This CDR3 is built from 14 residues. The ends were cut back, 0 bases at V and 4 bases at J, with 7 bases in the middle. The germline gives CDR1 MNHEY, CDR2 SMNVEV (reference sequence).